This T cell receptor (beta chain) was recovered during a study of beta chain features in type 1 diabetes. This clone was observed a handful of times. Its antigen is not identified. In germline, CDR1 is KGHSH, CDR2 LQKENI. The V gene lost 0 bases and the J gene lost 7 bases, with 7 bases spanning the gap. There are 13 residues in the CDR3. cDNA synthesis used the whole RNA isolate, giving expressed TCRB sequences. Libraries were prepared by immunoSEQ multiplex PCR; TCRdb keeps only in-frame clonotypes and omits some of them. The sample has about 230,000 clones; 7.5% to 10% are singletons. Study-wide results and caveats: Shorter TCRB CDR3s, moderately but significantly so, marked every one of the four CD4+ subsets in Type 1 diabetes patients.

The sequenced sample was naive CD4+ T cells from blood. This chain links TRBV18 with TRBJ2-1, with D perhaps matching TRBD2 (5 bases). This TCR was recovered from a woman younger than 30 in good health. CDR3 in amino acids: CASSPPRVNEQFF. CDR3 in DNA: TGTGCCAGCTCACCACCGCGGGTAAATGAGCAGTTCTTC.